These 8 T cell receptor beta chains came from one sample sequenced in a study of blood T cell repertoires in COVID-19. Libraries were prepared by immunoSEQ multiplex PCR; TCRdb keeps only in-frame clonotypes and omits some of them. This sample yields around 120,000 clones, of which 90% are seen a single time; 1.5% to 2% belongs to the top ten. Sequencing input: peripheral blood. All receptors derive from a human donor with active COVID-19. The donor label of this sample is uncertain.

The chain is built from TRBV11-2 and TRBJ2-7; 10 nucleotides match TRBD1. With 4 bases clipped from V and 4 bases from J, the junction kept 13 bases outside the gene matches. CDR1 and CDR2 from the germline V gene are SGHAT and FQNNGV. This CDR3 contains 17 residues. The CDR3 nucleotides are TGTGCCAGCAGCTCCCGGGACAGGGGTCCCTTCAATTACGAGCAGTACTTC. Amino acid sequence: CASSSRDRGPFNYEQYF.

CDR3 nucleotides: TGCGCCAGCAGCTTCCTCGGACAGGGGGGTTATGGCTACACCTTC. It translates to CASSFLGQGGYGYTF. The chain uses TRBV5-1 and TRBJ1-2; TRBD1 agrees at 10 bases. This CDR3 has 15 residues. V lost 2 bases to trimming and J lost 5 bases; unmatched junction nucleotides: 6. Germline CDR1 SGHRS, CDR2 YFSETQ.

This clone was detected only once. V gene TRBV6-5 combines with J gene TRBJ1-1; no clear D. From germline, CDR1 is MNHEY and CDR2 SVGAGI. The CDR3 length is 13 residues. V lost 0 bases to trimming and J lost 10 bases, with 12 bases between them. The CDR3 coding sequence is TGTGCCAGCAGTTACTCGCGGGCACCAGGAGCTTTCTTT. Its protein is CASSYSRAPGAFF.

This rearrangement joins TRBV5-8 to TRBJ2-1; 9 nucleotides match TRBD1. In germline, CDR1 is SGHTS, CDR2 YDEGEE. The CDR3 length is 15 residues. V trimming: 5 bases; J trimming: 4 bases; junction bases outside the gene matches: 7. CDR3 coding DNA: TGTGCCAGCAGGACCGGGACAGGGATGTACAATGAGCAGTTCTTC. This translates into CASRTGTGMYNEQFF.

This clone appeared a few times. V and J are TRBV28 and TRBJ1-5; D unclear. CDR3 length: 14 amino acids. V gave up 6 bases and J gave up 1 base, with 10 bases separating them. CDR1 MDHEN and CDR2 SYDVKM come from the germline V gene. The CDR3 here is CASSLAASNQPQHF. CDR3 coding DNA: TGTGCCAGCAGCTTGGCGGCAAGCAATCAGCCCCAGCATTTT.

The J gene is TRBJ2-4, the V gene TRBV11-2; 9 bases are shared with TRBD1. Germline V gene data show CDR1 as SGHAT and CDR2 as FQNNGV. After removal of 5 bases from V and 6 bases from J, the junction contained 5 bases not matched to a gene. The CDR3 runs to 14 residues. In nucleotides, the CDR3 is TGTGCCAGCAGCCCGGGACAGGGTCTAAACATTCAGTACTTC. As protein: CASSPGQGLNIQYF.

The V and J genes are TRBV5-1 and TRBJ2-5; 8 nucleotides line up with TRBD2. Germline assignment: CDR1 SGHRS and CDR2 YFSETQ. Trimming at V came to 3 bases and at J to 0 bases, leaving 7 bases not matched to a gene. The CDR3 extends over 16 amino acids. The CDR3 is CASSYSSGANQETQYF. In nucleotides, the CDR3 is TGCGCCAGCAGCTACAGTAGCGGGGCAAACCAAGAGACCCAGTACTTC.

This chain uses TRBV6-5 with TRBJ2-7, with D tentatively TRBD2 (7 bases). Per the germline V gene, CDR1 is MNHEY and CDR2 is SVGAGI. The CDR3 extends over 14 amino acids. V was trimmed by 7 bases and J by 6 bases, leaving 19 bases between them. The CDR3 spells CASNERGGFSEQYF. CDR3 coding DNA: TGTGCCAGCAACGAAAGGGGGGGGTTCTCCGAGCAGTACTTC.